Listed below are T cell receptor beta chains from one sample, sequenced in a study of CXCR3-negative and CXCR3-positive naive CD8 T cells. TCRdb re-called the 5' RACE reads and catalogs CDR3 proteins one per entry, DNA excluded. This sample's table has 75,000 or so distinct CDR3 sequences. The specimen sequenced was naive CXCR3- CD8+ T cells from blood. These receptors came from a human donor in good health. Some clones in this sample may be carry-over from other donors' samples. The CDR3 runs from the conserved cysteine through the conserved F or W.

TRBV4-2,TRBJ2-5,CASSQDLGQGAETQYF
TRBV7-9,TRBJ1-1,CASSPERQGANTEAFF
TRBV5-6,TRBJ2-1,CASSFLADEQFF
TRBV11-2,TRBJ2-3,CASSLWGLARGSTDTQYF
TRBV5-1,TRBJ2-3,CASSLDPRGTDTQYF
TRBV20-1,TRBJ2-7,CSALDRRSYEQYF
TRBV29-1,TRBJ2-7,CSVAVKALHYEQYF
TRBV27,TRBJ2-1,CASSLQWGSYNEQFF
TRBV12-3/TRBV12-4,TRBJ2-5,CASSPGPLETQYF
TRBV29-1,TRBJ2-2,CSVEYSGRSGELFF
TRBV29-1,TRBJ2-7,CSVYLQDAGQYF
TRBV6-5,TRBJ2-6,CASSSDISGANVLTF
TRBV28,TRBJ2-1,CASSLDRDYEQFF
TRBV7-9,TRBJ1-1,CASSPRETLGTEAFF
TRBV29-1,TRBJ2-7,CSVEETNSYEQYF
TRBV6-1,TRBJ1-5,CASSEGNQPQHF
TRBV15,TRBJ2-3,CATSKGQGDTDTQYF
TRBV5-1,TRBJ1-3,CASRPDPGKGGNTIYF
TRBV29-1,TRBJ2-7,CSVEGRATGGSRQYF
TRBV5-6,TRBJ2-7,CASSMEGYWQGSEQYF
TRBV6-5,TRBJ2-3,CASSFMTSGGTDTQYF
TRBV7-6,TRBJ1-1,CASSLGETRYFEAFF
TRBV29-1,TRBJ2-1,CSGDGLAGKNEQFF
TRBV7-2,TRBJ2-1,CASSLAGGDSSYNEQFF
TRBV19,TRBJ2-2,CATPSGGNTGELFF
TRBV7-9,TRBJ2-3,CASSLEPEATQYF
TRBV29-1,TRBJ2-2,CSVVAGVGELFF
TRBV12-3/TRBV12-4,TRBJ2-1,CASSISGGPYNEQFF
TRBV7-2,TRBJ2-3,CASSLLSTDTQYF
TRBV29-1,TRBJ2-2,CSVGGGISNTGELFF
TRBV9,TRBJ2-1,CASSGGGAAFNEQFF
TRBV6-2/TRBV6-3,TRBJ2-3,CASSYSRGGEDTQYF
TRBV5-1,TRBJ2-1,CASSLDLGSGEQYF
TRBV20-1,TRBJ2-7,CSVRASSSYEQYF
TRBV21-1,TRBJ2-3,CASSKEGGARNTTTDTQYF
TRBV28,TRBJ1-2,CASSPDRANYGYTF
TRBV5-5,TRBJ2-2,CASSLYSANTGELFF